The 2 T cell receptor beta chains below all came from one sample that was sequenced in a study of T cell changes during pregnancy in multiple sclerosis. The data were produced by immunoSEQ multiplex PCR, yet TCRdb's version contains in-frame clones alone and is incomplete. The sample yields more than 45,000 clones, 93% seen once. Source: CD8+ T cells from peripheral blood mononuclear cells, taken in the second trimester of pregnancy. The receptors shown here come from a female donor with multiple sclerosis, enrolled in a pregnancy study.

The J gene is TRBJ1-4, the V gene TRBV27, with TRBD1 identical over 8 bases. Germline loops: CDR1 MNHEY, CDR2 SMNVEV (reference sequence). This CDR3 comprises 17 residues. V shed 8 bases and J 0 bases; nucleotides not matched to a gene: 11. The CDR3 here is CASQPTGDTTTNEKLFF. Here the CDR3 DNA reads TGTGCCAGCCAACCGACAGGGGATACGACAACTAATGAAAAACTGTTTTTT.

The chain recombines TRBV27 with TRBJ2-1, with 8 nucleotides matching TRBD2. The J segment lost 6 bases and the V segment lost 5 bases, leaving 12 bases of the junction unmatched. Germline values: CDR1 MNHEY, CDR2 SMNVEV (reference sequence). The CDR3 sequence is 16 residues long. The CDR3 sequence is CASSGLGTSSTNEQFF. CDR3 nucleotides: TGTGCCAGCAGTGGCCTCGGGACTAGTTCTACCAATGAGCAGTTCTTC.